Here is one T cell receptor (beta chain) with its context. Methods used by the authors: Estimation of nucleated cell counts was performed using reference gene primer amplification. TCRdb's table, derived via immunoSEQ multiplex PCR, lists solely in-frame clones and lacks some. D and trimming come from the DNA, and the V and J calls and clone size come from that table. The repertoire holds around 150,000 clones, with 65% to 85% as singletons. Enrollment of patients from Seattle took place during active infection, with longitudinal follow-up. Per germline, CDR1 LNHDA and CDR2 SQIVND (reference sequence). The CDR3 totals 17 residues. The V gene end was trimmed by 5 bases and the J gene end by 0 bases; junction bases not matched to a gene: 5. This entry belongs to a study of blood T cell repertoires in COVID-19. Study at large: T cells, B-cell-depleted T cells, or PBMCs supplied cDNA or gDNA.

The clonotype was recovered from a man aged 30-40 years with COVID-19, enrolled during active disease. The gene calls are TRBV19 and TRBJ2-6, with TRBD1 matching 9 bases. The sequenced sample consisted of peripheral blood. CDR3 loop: CASSQGQGSSGANVLTF. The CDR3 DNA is TGTGCCAGTAGTCAGGGACAGGGAAGCTCTGGGGCCAACGTCCTGACTTTC.